This entry features one T cell receptor beta chain sequence. Per germline, CDR1 DFQATT and CDR2 SNEGSKA (reference sequence). The V and J ends lost 1 base and 3 bases respectively, with 17 bases between them. This CDR3 is 16 amino acids long. These data originate in a study of T-cell reconstitution after alpha-beta-depleted transplantation in children. The authors prepared the TCRbeta library with unique molecular identifiers. A single record per CDR3 protein comes from TCRdb applying MiXCR to the PCR reads. The data show about 350,000 distinct CDR3 sequences, 15% to 20% seen once. Sequencing used PBMCs, mostly from graft donor cells, obtained 360 days after TCRalphabeta/CD19-depleted stem cell transplant. The chain carries TRBV20-1 and TRBJ2-3; no firm D call. The TCR comes from a male patient under 10 years old who had a stem cell transplant for acute lymphoblastic leukemia, so the T cells may come from the graft donor. In nucleotides, the CDR3 is TGCAGTGCTAGAGGTCGAACCAGTTTTTGGACAGATACGCAGTATTTT. Its translation: CSARGRTSFWTDTQYF.